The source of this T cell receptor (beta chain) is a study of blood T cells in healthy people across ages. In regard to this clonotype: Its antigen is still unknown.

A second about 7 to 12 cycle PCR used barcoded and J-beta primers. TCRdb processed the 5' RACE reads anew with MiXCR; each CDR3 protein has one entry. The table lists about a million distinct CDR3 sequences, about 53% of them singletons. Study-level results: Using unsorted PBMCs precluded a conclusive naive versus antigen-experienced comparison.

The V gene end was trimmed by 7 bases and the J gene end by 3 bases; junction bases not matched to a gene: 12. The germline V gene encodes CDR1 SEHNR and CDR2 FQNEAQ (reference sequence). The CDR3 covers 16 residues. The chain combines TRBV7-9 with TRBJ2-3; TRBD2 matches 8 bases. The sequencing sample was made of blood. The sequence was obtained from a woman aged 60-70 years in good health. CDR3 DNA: TGTGCCAGCACCCTGCCGGCGGGAGGACCTACAGATACGCAGTATTTT. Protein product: CASTLPAGGPTDTQYF.